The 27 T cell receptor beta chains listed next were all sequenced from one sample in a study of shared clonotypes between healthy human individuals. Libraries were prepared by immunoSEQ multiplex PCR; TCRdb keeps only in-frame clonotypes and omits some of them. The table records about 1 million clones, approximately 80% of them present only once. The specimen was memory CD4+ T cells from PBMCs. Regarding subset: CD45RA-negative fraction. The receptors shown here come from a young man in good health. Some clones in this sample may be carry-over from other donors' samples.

CDR3 bases: TGTGCCAGTAGTATAGGCGGGAGCGGCACAGATACGCAGTATTTT. It codes for CASSIGGSGTDTQYF. The V gene is TRBV19, the J gene TRBJ2-3; 7 bases are shared with TRBD2. This CDR3 has 15 amino acids. After removal of 1 base from V and 1 base from J, the junction contained 2 bases not matched to a gene. In germline, CDR1 is LNHDA, CDR2 SQIVND (reference sequence). Complete variable domain (other parts from reference TRBV19 and TRBJ2-3): DGGITQSPKYLFRKEGQNVTLSCEQNLNHDAMYWYRQDPGQGLRLIYYSQIVNDFQKGDIAEGYSVSREKKESFPLTVTSAQKNPTAFYLCASSIGGSGTDTQYFGPGTRLTVL.

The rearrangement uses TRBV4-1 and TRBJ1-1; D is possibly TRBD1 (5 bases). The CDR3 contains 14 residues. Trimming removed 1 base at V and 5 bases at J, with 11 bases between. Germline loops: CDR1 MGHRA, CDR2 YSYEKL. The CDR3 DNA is TGCGCCAGCAGCCAAGCGAGGGGCGGGACTGAAGCTTTCTTT. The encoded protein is CASSQARGGTEAFF.

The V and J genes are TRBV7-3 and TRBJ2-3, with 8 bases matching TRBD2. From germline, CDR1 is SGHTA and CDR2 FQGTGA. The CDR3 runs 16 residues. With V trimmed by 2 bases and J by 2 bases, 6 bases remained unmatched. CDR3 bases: TGTGCCAGCAGCTTAGGGGCACTAGCGGTCACAGATACGCAGTATTTT. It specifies CASSLGALAVTDTQYF.

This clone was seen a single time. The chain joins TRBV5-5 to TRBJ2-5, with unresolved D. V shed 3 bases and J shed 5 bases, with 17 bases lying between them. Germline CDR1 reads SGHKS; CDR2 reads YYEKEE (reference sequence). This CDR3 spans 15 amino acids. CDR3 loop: CASSSDPRAWETQYF. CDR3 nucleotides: TGTGCCAGCAGCTCGGACCCCCGGGCATGGGAGACCCAGTACTTC.

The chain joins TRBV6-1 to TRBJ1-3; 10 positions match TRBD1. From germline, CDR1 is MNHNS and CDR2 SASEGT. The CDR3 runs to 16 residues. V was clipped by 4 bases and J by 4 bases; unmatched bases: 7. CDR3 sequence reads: CASSVDRGPGGNTIYF. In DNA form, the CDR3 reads TGTGCCAGCAGTGTAGACAGGGGGCCAGGCGGAAACACCATATATTTT.

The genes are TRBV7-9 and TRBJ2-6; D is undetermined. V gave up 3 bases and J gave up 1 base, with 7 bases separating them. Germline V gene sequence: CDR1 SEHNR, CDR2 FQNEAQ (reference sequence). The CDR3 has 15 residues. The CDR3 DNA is TGTGCCAGCAGCTTTGGGTCTTCTGGGGCCAACGTCCTGACTTTC. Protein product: CASSFGSSGANVLTF.

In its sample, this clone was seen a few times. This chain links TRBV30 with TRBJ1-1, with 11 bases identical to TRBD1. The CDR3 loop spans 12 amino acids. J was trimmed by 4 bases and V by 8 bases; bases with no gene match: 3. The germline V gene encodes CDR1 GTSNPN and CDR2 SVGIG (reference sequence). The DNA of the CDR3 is TGTGCCGGGGACAGGGGGGCCACTGAAGCTTTCTTT. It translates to CAGDRGATEAFF.

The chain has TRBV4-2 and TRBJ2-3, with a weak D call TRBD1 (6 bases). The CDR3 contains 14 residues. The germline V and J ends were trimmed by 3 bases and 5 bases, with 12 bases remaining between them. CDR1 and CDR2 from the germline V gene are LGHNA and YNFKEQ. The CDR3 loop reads CASSQWDTKDTQYF. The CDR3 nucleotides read TGTGCCAGCAGCCAGTGGGACACGAAAGATACGCAGTATTTT.

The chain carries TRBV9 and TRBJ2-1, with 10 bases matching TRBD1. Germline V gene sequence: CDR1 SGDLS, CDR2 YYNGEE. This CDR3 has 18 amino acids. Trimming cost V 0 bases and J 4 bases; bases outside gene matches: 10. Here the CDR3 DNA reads TGTGCCAGCAGCGTAGGATTAGGAGGACAGGGGGGTTACAATGAGCAGTTCTTC. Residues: CASSVGLGGQGGYNEQFF.

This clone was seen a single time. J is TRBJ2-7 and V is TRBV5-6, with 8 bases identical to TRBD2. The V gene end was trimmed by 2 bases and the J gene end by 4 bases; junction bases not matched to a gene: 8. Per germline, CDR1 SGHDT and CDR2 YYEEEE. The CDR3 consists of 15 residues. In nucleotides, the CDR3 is TGTGCCAGCAGCTTCCTCAGCGGGAGAGGGTACGAGCAGTACTTC. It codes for CASSFLSGRGYEQYF.

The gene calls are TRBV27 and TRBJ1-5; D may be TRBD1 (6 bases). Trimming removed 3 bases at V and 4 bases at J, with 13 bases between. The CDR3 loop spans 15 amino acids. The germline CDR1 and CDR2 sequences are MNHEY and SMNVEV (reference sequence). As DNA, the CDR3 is TGTGCCAGCAGTTTCCGGGCAGGGGATAATCAGCCCCAGCATTTT. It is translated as CASSFRAGDNQPQHF.

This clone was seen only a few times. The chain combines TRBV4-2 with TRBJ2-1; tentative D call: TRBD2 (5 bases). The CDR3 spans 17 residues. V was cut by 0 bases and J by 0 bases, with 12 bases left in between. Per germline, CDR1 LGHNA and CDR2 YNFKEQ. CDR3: CASSQDGTRSSYNEQFF. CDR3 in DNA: TGTGCCAGCAGCCAAGATGGAACTAGGAGCTCCTACAATGAGCAGTTCTTC.

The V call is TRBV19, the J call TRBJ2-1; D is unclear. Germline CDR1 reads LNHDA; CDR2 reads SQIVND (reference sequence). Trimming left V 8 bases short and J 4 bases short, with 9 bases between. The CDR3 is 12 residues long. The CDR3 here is CASSASYNEQFF. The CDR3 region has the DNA TGTGCCAGTTCTGCGAGTTACAATGAGCAGTTCTTC.

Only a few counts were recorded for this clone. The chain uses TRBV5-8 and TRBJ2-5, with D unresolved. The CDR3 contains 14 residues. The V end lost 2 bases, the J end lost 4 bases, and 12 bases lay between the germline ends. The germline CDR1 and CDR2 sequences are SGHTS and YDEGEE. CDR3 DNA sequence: TGTGCCAGCAGCTTTGGCCCAGAAGCAGAGACCCAGTACTTC. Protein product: CASSFGPEAETQYF.

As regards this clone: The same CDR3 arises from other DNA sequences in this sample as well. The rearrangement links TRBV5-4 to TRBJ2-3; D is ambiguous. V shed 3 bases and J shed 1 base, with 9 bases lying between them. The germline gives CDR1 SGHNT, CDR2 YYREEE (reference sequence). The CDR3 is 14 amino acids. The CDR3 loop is CASSYRQGTDTQYF. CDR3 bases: TGTGCCAGCAGCTATAGGCAGGGCACAGATACGCAGTATTTT.

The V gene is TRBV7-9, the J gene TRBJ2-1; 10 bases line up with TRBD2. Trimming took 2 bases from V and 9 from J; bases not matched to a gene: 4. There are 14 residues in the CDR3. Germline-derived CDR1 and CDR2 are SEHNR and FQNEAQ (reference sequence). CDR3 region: CASSLKLAGSEQFF. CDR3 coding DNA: TGTGCCAGCAGCTTAAAACTAGCGGGATCTGAGCAGTTCTTC.

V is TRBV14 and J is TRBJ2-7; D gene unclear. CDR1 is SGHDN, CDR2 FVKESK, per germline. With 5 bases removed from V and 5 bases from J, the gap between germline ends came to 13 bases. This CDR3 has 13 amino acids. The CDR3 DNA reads TGTGCCAGCAGCTTCTGGACGTCGGACGAGCAGTACTTC. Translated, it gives CASSFWTSDEQYF.

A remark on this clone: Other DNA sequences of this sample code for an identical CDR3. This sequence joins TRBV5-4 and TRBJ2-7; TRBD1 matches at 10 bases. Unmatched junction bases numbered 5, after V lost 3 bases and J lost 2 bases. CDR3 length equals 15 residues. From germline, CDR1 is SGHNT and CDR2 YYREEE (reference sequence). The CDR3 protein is CASSSPGTGAYEQYF. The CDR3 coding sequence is TGTGCCAGCAGCTCCCCAGGGACAGGGGCCTACGAGCAGTACTTC.

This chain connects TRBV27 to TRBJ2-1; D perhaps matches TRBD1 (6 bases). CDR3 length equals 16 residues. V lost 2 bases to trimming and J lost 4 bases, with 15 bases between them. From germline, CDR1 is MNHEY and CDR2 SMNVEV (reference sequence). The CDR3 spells CASSLPGASLYNEQFF. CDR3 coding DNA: TGTGCCAGCAGTTTACCAGGGGCTAGCTTATACAATGAGCAGTTCTTC.

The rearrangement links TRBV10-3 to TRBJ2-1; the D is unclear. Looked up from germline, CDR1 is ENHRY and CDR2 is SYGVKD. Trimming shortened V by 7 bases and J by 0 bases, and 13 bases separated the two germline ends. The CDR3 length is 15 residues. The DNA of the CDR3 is TGTGCCATCACCACTACAGCTTTCTCCTACAATGAGCAGTTCTTC. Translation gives CAITTTAFSYNEQFF.

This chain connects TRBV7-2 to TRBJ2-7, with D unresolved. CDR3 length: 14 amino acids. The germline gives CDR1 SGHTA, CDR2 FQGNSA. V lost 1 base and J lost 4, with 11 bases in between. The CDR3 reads CASSLVGYGYEQYF. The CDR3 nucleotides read TGTGCCAGCAGCTTAGTGGGCTACGGGTACGAGCAGTACTTC.

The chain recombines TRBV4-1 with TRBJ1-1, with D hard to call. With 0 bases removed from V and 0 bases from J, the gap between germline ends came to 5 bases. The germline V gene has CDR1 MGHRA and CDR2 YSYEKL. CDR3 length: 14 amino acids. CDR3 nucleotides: TGCGCCAGCAGCCAAGACCGAATGAACACTGAAGCTTTCTTT. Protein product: CASSQDRMNTEAFF.

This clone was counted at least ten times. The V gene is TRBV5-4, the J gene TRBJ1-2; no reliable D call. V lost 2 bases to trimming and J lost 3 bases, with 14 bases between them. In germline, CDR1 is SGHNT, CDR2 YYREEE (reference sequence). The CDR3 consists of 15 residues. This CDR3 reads CASSFATEVYYGYTF. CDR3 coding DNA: TGTGCCAGCAGCTTCGCAACAGAAGTATACTATGGCTACACCTTC.

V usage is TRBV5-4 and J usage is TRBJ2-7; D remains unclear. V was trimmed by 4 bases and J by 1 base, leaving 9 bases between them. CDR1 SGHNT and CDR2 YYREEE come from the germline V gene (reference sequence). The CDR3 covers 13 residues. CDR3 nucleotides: TGTGCCAGCAGCGAGTCCGAATCCTACGAGCAGTACTTC. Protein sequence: CASSESESYEQYF.

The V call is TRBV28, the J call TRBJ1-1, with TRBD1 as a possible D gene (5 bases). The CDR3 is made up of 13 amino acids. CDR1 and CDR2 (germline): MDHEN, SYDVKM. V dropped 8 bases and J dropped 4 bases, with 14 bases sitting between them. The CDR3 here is CASEGRVGTEAFF. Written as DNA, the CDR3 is TGTGCCAGCGAGGGCAGGGTGGGCACTGAAGCTTTCTTT. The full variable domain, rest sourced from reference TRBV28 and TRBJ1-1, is DVKVTQSSRYLVKRTGEKVFLECVQDMDHENMFWYRQDPGLGLRLIYFSYDVKMKEKGDIPEGYSVSREKKERFSLILESASTNQTSMYLCASEGRVGTEAFFGQGTRLTVV.

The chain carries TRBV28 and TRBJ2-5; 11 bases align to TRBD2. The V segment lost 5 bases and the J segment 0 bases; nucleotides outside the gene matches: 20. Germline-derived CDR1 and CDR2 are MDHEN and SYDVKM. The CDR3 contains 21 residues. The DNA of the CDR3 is TGTGCCAGCAGTGCCTTAGCGGGAGGGAGAGAGGGAGGGGGTGACCAAGAGACCCAGTACTTC. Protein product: CASSALAGGREGGGDQETQYF.

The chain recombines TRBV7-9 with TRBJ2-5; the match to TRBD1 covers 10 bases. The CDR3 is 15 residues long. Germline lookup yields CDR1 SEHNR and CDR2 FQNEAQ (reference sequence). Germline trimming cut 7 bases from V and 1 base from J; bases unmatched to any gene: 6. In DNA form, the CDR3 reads TGTGCCAGCACCCGGGGACAGGGGCTCCAAGAGACCCAGTACTTC. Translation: CASTRGQGLQETQYF.